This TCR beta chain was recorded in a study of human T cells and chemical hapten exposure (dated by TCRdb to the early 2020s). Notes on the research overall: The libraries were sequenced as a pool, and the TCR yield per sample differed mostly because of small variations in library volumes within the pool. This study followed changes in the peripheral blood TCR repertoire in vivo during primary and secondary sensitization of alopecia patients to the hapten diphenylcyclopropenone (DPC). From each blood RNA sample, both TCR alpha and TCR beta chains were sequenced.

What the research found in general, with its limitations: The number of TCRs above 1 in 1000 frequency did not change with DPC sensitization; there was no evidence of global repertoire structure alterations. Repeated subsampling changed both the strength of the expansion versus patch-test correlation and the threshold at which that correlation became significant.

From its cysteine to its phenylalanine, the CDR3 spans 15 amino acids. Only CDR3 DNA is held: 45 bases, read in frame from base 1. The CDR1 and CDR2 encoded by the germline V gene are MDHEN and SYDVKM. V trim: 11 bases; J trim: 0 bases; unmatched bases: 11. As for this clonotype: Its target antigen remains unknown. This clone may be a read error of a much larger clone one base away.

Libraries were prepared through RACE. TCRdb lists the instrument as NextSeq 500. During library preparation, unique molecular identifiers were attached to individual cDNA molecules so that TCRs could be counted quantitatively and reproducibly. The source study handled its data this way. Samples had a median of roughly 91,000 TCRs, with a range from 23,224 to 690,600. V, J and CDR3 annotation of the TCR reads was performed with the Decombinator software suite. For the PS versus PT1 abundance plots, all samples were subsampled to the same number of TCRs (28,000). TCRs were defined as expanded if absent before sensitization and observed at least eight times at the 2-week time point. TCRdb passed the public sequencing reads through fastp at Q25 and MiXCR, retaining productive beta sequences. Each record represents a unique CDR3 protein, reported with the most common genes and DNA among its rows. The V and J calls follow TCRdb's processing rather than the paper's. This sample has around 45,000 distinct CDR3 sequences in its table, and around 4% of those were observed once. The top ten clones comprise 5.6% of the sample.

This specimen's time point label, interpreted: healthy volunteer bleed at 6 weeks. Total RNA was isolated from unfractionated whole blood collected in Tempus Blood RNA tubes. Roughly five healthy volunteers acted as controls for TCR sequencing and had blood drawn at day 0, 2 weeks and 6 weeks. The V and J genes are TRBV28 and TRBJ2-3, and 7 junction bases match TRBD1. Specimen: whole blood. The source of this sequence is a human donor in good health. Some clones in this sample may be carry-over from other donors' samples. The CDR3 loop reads CAGTEKGASTDTQYF. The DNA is TGTGCCGGCACTGAGAAGGGGGCTAGCACAGATACGCAGTATTTT.